The text below deals with one TCR beta chain. Its antigen is unknown. This table comes from immunoSEQ multiplex PCR, and its TCRdb copy is limited to in-frame clones, with some not included. The sample holds around 150,000 clones; more than 75% are singletons and the top ten take around 5.4%. The sample comes from a study of T cell responses to AZD1222 COVID-19 vaccine. Findings and caveats of the study: Epitopes outside B.1.351 and B.1.1.7 mutated regions reportedly drew nearly half of spike TCRs.

V was clipped by 5 bases and J by 3 bases; unmatched bases: 6. In germline, CDR1 is SGHNT, CDR2 YENEEA. The CDR3 is 15 residues long. The sample in question was peripheral blood, obtained on day 0 of AZD1222 vaccination. The receptor's source is an adult in good health. The chain has TRBV11-3 and TRBJ2-1; 8 nucleotides line up with TRBD1. The CDR3 reads CASSPGQALYNEQFF. The CDR3 region has the DNA TGTGCCAGCAGCCCGGGACAGGCGCTCTACAATGAGCAGTTCTTC.